This record covers a single T cell receptor (beta chain). These data originate in a study of blood T cell repertoires in COVID-19. Profiled with immunoSEQ multiplex PCR; TCRdb holds only in-frame clones, not every one. The sample lists fewer than 200,000 clones; approximately 86% were seen once. Sequences were obtained from peripheral blood. The clonotype was recovered from a man aged 35 to 55 with active or convalescent COVID-19.

CDR3 sequence (DNA): TGTGCTAGTGGCTCGGGACAGGGGGCGTTTGGCTACACCTTC. Translation gives CASGSGQGAFGYTF. The chain recombines TRBV12-5 with TRBJ1-2; 12 bases map to TRBD1. Germline lookup yields CDR1 LGHNT and CDR2 FRNRAP. The CDR3 sequence is 14 residues long. V was pared by 6 bases and J by 7 bases, with 6 bases of the junction left unmatched.